A selection of T cell receptor beta chains follows, all from one sample in a study of OX40 agonist ivuxolimab in advanced cancers. Clones were read by immunoSEQ multiplex PCR, and TCRdb kept only the in-frame ones, dropping some. The sample contains about 63,000 clones, approximately 91% of which appear only once. Source: CD4+ or CD8+ T cells sorted from blood, taken in a trial of the OX40 agonist ivuxolimab. These receptor sequences come from an adult with an advanced solid tumor such as melanoma, head and neck, liver or kidney cancer. The CDR3 runs from the conserved cysteine through the conserved F or W. The order of the fields is J gene, clone size, D gene, V gene, CDR3 protein, CDR3 DNA. A D gene is named only where the DNA matches it firmly. Clone size is stated in some rows and not others, as once, few, many or a class when expanded.

j_call: TRBJ2-1
clone_size: .
d_call: .
v_call: TRBV19
cdr3_aa: CASGGRGWDEQFF
cdr3_nt: TGTGCCAGTGGGGGAAGGGGATGGGATGAGCAGTTCTTC

j_call: TRBJ1-3
clone_size: .
d_call: TRBD1
v_call: TRBV4-3
cdr3_aa: CASSQGQGSGNTIYF
cdr3_nt: TGCGCCAGCAGCCAAGGACAGGGCTCTGGAAACACCATATATTTT

j_call: TRBJ1-1
clone_size: .
d_call: .
v_call: TRBV2
cdr3_aa: CAMTVNTEAFF
cdr3_nt: TGTGCCATGACAGTGAACACTGAAGCTTTCTTT

j_call: TRBJ1-2
clone_size: .
d_call: TRBD1
v_call: TRBV11-2
cdr3_aa: CASRATGTGVYYGYTF
cdr3_nt: TGTGCCAGCAGGGCCACCGGGACAGGGGTGTACTATGGCTACACCTTC

j_call: TRBJ2-2
clone_size: .
d_call: .
v_call: TRBV6-4
cdr3_aa: CASSEFPTGELFF
cdr3_nt: TGTGCCAGCAGTGAATTCCCCACCGGGGAGCTGTTTTTT

j_call: TRBJ2-1
clone_size: .
d_call: .
v_call: TRBV27
cdr3_aa: CASSLFGPNNEQFF
cdr3_nt: TGTGCCAGCAGTTTATTCGGCCCCAACAATGAGCAGTTCTTC

j_call: TRBJ2-2
clone_size: .
d_call: TRBD2
v_call: TRBV5-1
cdr3_aa: CASSLIAGGITNTGELFF
cdr3_nt: TGCGCCAGCAGCTTGATAGCGGGAGGGATAACGAACACCGGGGAGCTGTTTTTT

j_call: TRBJ2-3
clone_size: .
d_call: .
v_call: TRBV7-9
cdr3_aa: CASSPQDGTATQYF
cdr3_nt: TGTGCCAGCAGCCCACAGGATGGGACTGCCACGCAGTATTTT

j_call: TRBJ2-7
clone_size: .
d_call: TRBD2
v_call: TRBV28
cdr3_aa: CASSPAAGSKDEQYF
cdr3_nt: TGTGCCAGCAGTCCCGCAGCGGGATCGAAGGACGAGCAGTACTTC

j_call: TRBJ2-1
clone_size: .
d_call: .
v_call: TRBV2
cdr3_aa: CAIRPRGSSYNEQFF
cdr3_nt: TGTGCCATCAGGCCACGGGGGAGCTCCTACAATGAGCAGTTCTTC

j_call: TRBJ2-3
clone_size: .
d_call: .
v_call: TRBV9
cdr3_aa: CASSATMRGSTDTQYF
cdr3_nt: TGTGCCAGCAGCGCGACAATGAGGGGAAGCACAGATACGCAGTATTTT

j_call: TRBJ2-3
clone_size: .
d_call: TRBD2
v_call: TRBV4-3
cdr3_aa: CASSQDPSGNADTQYF
cdr3_nt: TGCGCCAGCAGCCAAGATCCTAGCGGGAATGCAGATACGCAGTATTTT

j_call: TRBJ2-3
clone_size: .
d_call: .
v_call: TRBV29-1
cdr3_aa: CSVEDLNFGVPDTQYF
cdr3_nt: TGCAGCGTTGAAGATCTTAACTTCGGGGTCCCAGATACGCAGTATTTT

j_call: TRBJ2-5
clone_size: .
d_call: .
v_call: TRBV7-9
cdr3_aa: CASSWTFQETQYF
cdr3_nt: TGTGCCAGCAGTTGGACATTCCAAGAGACCCAGTACTTC

j_call: TRBJ1-1
clone_size: .
d_call: .
v_call: TRBV4-1
cdr3_aa: CASSGHRDTEAFF
cdr3_nt: TGCGCCAGCAGCGGCCACAGGGACACTGAAGCTTTCTTT

j_call: TRBJ2-1
clone_size: .
d_call: TRBD1
v_call: TRBV19
cdr3_aa: CACKDRGPYNEQFF
cdr3_nt: TGTGCCTGCAAAGACAGGGGCCCCTACAATGAGCAGTTCTTC

j_call: TRBJ1-5
clone_size: .
d_call: .
v_call: TRBV28
cdr3_aa: CASSANVGNQPQHF
cdr3_nt: TGTGCCAGCAGTGCTAATGTGGGGAATCAGCCCCAGCATTTT

j_call: TRBJ2-7
clone_size: .
d_call: TRBD1
v_call: TRBV2
cdr3_aa: CASSWEQGANIYEQYF
cdr3_nt: TGTGCCAGCAGTTGGGAACAGGGGGCTAACATATACGAGCAGTACTTC

j_call: TRBJ1-1
clone_size: .
d_call: .
v_call: TRBV29-1
cdr3_aa: CSVGQPNTEAFF
cdr3_nt: TGCAGCGTTGGTCAGCCGAACACTGAAGCTTTCTTT

j_call: TRBJ1-1
clone_size: .
d_call: .
v_call: TRBV11-2
cdr3_aa: CASGATGTEAFF
cdr3_nt: TGTGCCTCCGGGGCGACGGGGACTGAAGCTTTCTTT

j_call: TRBJ2-1
clone_size: .
d_call: .
v_call: TRBV27
cdr3_aa: CASSIWGNEQFF
cdr3_nt: TGTGCCAGCAGTATTTGGGGAAATGAGCAGTTCTTC

j_call: TRBJ2-3
clone_size: .
d_call: TRBD2
v_call: TRBV27
cdr3_aa: CASSLQRERTDTQYF
cdr3_nt: TGTGCCAGCAGTTTACAGCGGGAGAGGACAGATACGCAGTATTTT

j_call: TRBJ1-1
clone_size: .
d_call: TRBD1
v_call: TRBV2
cdr3_aa: CASSETGQGSFF
cdr3_nt: TGTGCCAGCAGTGAAACGGGACAGGGGTCTTTCTTT

j_call: TRBJ1-2
clone_size: .
d_call: .
v_call: TRBV13
cdr3_aa: CASSLGPAGVNYGYTF
cdr3_nt: TGTGCCAGCAGCTTAGGGCCCGCAGGGGTGAACTATGGCTACACCTTC

j_call: TRBJ2-7
clone_size: .
d_call: TRBD1
v_call: TRBV7-9
cdr3_aa: CASSLVGTEREGLYF
cdr3_nt: TGTGCCAGCAGCTTAGTTGGGACAGAGAGAGAAGGGCTGTACTTC

j_call: TRBJ1-1
clone_size: .
d_call: .
v_call: TRBV6-5
cdr3_aa: CASSSGNTEAFF
cdr3_nt: TGTGCCAGCAGTAGCGGAAACACTGAAGCTTTCTTT

j_call: TRBJ2-2
clone_size: .
d_call: TRBD2
v_call: TRBV28
cdr3_aa: CASSSIRTSGRAGELFF
cdr3_nt: TGTGCCAGCAGTTCTATTAGGACTAGCGGGAGGGCCGGGGAGCTGTTTTTT

j_call: TRBJ2-7
clone_size: few
d_call: .
v_call: TRBV4-2
cdr3_aa: CASSQAVSSYEQYF
cdr3_nt: TGTGCCAGCAGCCAGGCCGTTAGCTCCTACGAGCAGTACTTC

j_call: TRBJ1-2
clone_size: once
d_call: .
v_call: TRBV7-9
cdr3_aa: CASSLADVTLYGYTF
cdr3_nt: TGTGCCAGCAGCTTAGCGGACGTTACCCTCTATGGCTACACCTTC

j_call: TRBJ2-3
clone_size: .
d_call: .
v_call: TRBV19
cdr3_aa: CASSTRISDTQYF
cdr3_nt: TGTGCCAGTAGTACCCGGATTTCAGATACGCAGTATTTT

j_call: TRBJ2-1
clone_size: .
d_call: TRBD1
v_call: TRBV28
cdr3_aa: CASSPGQGALDEQFF
cdr3_nt: TGTGCCAGCAGTCCCGGACAGGGGGCATTAGATGAGCAGTTCTTC

j_call: TRBJ1-3
clone_size: few
d_call: .
v_call: TRBV7-9
cdr3_aa: CASSLVSGNTIYF
cdr3_nt: TGTGCCAGCAGCTTAGTCAGTGGAAACACCATATATTTT

j_call: TRBJ2-3
clone_size: .
d_call: TRBD2
v_call: TRBV9
cdr3_aa: CASSVGEGGRVGTQYF
cdr3_nt: TGTGCCAGCAGCGTAGGGGAAGGCGGGAGAGTGGGTACGCAGTATTTT

j_call: TRBJ2-3
clone_size: .
d_call: TRBD2
v_call: TRBV29-1
cdr3_aa: CSVEFSGRSSTDTQYF
cdr3_nt: TGCAGCGTTGAGTTTAGCGGGAGATCTAGCACAGATACGCAGTATTTT

j_call: TRBJ1-1
clone_size: .
d_call: .
v_call: TRBV19
cdr3_aa: CASSIRGRTEAFF
cdr3_nt: TGTGCCAGTAGTATAAGAGGTAGAACTGAAGCTTTCTTT

j_call: TRBJ1-4
clone_size: .
d_call: .
v_call: TRBV7-9
cdr3_aa: CASSLPLRDTTNEKLFF
cdr3_nt: TGTGCCAGCAGCTTACCACTGAGGGACACAACTAATGAAAAACTGTTTTTT

j_call: TRBJ2-7
clone_size: .
d_call: .
v_call: TRBV4-3
cdr3_aa: CASSQSGPYEQYF
cdr3_nt: TGCGCCAGCAGCCAATCAGGGCCCTACGAGCAGTACTTC

j_call: TRBJ1-2
clone_size: .
d_call: .
v_call: TRBV2
cdr3_aa: CASSVGATFYGYTF
cdr3_nt: TGTGCCAGCAGTGTAGGCGCAACCTTCTATGGCTACACCTTC

j_call: TRBJ1-1
clone_size: .
d_call: TRBD1
v_call: TRBV2
cdr3_aa: CASSETGQGRTEAFF
cdr3_nt: TGTGCCAGCAGTGAAACGGGACAGGGGCGCACTGAAGCTTTCTTT

j_call: TRBJ1-1
clone_size: .
d_call: .
v_call: TRBV7-2
cdr3_aa: CASSLGQNTEAFF
cdr3_nt: TGTGCCAGCAGCTTAGGGCAGAACACTGAAGCTTTCTTT

j_call: TRBJ2-7
clone_size: .
d_call: .
v_call: TRBV19
cdr3_aa: CASSIPGEPIDEQYF
cdr3_nt: TGTGCCAGTAGTATCCCTGGAGAACCTATAGACGAGCAGTACTTC

j_call: TRBJ1-1
clone_size: .
d_call: TRBD1
v_call: TRBV13
cdr3_aa: CASSSRRRGDTEAFF
cdr3_nt: TGTGCCAGCAGCTCCCGACGCAGGGGGGACACTGAAGCTTTCTTT

j_call: TRBJ2-1
clone_size: .
d_call: TRBD2
v_call: TRBV4-2
cdr3_aa: CASSQDTLAALYNEQFF
cdr3_nt: TGTGCCAGCAGCCAAGATACTCTAGCGGCCCTGTACAATGAGCAGTTCTTC

j_call: TRBJ2-2
clone_size: .
d_call: .
v_call: TRBV9
cdr3_aa: CASSPRRDANTGELFF
cdr3_nt: TGTGCCAGCAGCCCCCGCAGAGACGCGAACACCGGGGAGCTGTTTTTT

j_call: TRBJ1-5
clone_size: .
d_call: .
v_call: TRBV6-5
cdr3_aa: CASSGGRAGQPQHF
cdr3_nt: TGTGCCAGCAGTGGAGGGAGGGCTGGGCAGCCCCAGCATTTT

j_call: TRBJ2-7
clone_size: .
d_call: TRBD2
v_call: TRBV6-4
cdr3_aa: CASSDSKLAGVPGSYEQYF
cdr3_nt: TGTGCCAGCAGTGACTCGAAACTAGCGGGAGTCCCCGGGTCCTACGAGCAGTACTTC

j_call: TRBJ2-3
clone_size: .
d_call: .
v_call: TRBV4-2
cdr3_aa: CASSPGPLSTDTQYF
cdr3_nt: TGTGCCAGCAGCCCCGGACCCCTTAGCACAGATACGCAGTATTTT

j_call: TRBJ2-3
clone_size: .
d_call: TRBD2
v_call: TRBV7-3
cdr3_aa: CASSFGVAGVADTQYF
cdr3_nt: TGTGCCAGCAGCTTTGGCGTAGCGGGAGTGGCCGATACGCAGTATTTT

j_call: TRBJ2-1
clone_size: .
d_call: TRBD2
v_call: TRBV29-1
cdr3_aa: CSVVGGSWVEQFF
cdr3_nt: TGCAGCGTTGTGGGGGGGTCTTGGGTTGAGCAGTTCTTC

j_call: TRBJ2-6
clone_size: .
d_call: .
v_call: TRBV6-6
cdr3_aa: CASTDFGANVLTF
cdr3_nt: TGTGCCAGCACGGACTTTGGGGCCAACGTCCTGACTTTC

j_call: TRBJ1-5
clone_size: .
d_call: .
v_call: TRBV9
cdr3_aa: CASSVGDSNQPQHF
cdr3_nt: TGTGCCAGCAGCGTAGGGGATAGCAATCAGCCCCAGCATTTT

j_call: TRBJ2-1
clone_size: .
d_call: .
v_call: TRBV13
cdr3_aa: CASSSPGLTQFF
cdr3_nt: TGTGCCAGCAGCTCCCCGGGACTCACCCAGTTCTTC

j_call: TRBJ1-3
clone_size: .
d_call: .
v_call: TRBV28
cdr3_aa: CASVGTGSGNTIYF
cdr3_nt: TGTGCCAGCGTGGGGACGGGCTCTGGAAACACCATATATTTT

j_call: TRBJ2-3
clone_size: .
d_call: TRBD2
v_call: TRBV7-2
cdr3_aa: CASTGLAGGTDTQYF
cdr3_nt: TGTGCCAGCACCGGACTAGCGGGAGGCACAGATACGCAGTATTTT

j_call: TRBJ1-1
clone_size: .
d_call: .
v_call: TRBV19
cdr3_aa: CASSRASNTEAFF
cdr3_nt: TGTGCCAGTAGCCGGGCAAGCAACACTGAAGCTTTCTTT

j_call: TRBJ2-1
clone_size: .
d_call: .
v_call: TRBV11-3
cdr3_aa: CASSPRTQNNEQFF
cdr3_nt: TGTGCCAGCAGCCCCCGGACCCAAAACAATGAGCAGTTCTTC

j_call: TRBJ2-3
clone_size: .
d_call: .
v_call: TRBV28
cdr3_aa: CASSLWRGAQYF
cdr3_nt: TGTGCCAGCAGTTTATGGCGCGGGGCGCAGTATTTT